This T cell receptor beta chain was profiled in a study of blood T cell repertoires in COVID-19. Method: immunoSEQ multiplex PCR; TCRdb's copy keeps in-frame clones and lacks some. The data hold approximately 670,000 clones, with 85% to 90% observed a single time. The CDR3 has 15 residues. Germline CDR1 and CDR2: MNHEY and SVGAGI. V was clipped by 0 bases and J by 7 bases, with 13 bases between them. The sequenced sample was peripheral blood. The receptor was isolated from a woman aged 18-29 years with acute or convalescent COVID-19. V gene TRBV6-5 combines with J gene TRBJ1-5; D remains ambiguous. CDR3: CASSYSGGKDQPQHF. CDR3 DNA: TGTGCCAGCAGTTACTCGGGAGGGAAGGACCAGCCCCAGCATTTT.